The 27 T cell receptor beta chains below come from one sample, sequenced in a study of shared clonotypes between healthy human individuals. Naive CD8 cells lacked CD45RO and underwent positive selection for CCR7, leaving out terminally differentiated effector memory CD45RA+ cells. Measured with immunoSEQ multiplex PCR; TCRdb has only the in-frame clones, and not every one. The sample includes millions of clones, approximately 94% of them seen just once. The sequencing input was naive CD8+ T cells from PBMCs. All receptors come from a man younger than 35 in good health. Some clones in this sample may be carry-over from other donors' samples.

Worth noting for this clone: Other DNA sequences in the same sample also yield this CDR3. The genes are TRBV28 and TRBJ2-5; D gene ambiguous. The CDR3 spans 11 residues. Germline V gene data show CDR1 as MDHEN and CDR2 as SYDVKM. Trimming took off 5 bases at V and 5 bases at J, with 6 bases between the two ends. The CDR3 DNA reads TGTGCCAGCAGTCCCAGGGAGACCCAGTACTTC. This gives the protein CASSPRETQYF. Drawing the rest from reference TRBV28 and TRBJ2-5, the complete variable domain is DVKVTQSSRYLVKRTGEKVFLECVQDMDHENMFWYRQDPGLGLRLIYFSYDVKMKEKGDIPEGYSVSREKKERFSLILESASTNQTSMYLCASSPRETQYFGPGTRLLVL.

About this clone itself: This specimen includes other DNA sequences encoding the same CDR3. The CDR3 region is CASSLGGSSYEQYF. The CDR3 DNA follows: TGTGCCAGCAGTCTTGGAGGGAGCTCCTACGAGCAGTACTTC. V usage is TRBV9 and J usage is TRBJ2-7, with D maybe TRBD2 (6 bases). The germline V gene encodes CDR1 SGDLS and CDR2 YYNGEE. The CDR3 is made up of 14 amino acids. Trimming took 5 bases from V and 0 from J, leaving 12 bases between them.

This chain links TRBV6-1 with TRBJ2-3, with D possibly matching TRBD1 (5 bases). With 6 bases removed from V and 4 bases from J, the gap between germline ends came to 20 bases. This CDR3 contains 16 residues. Germline assignment: CDR1 MNHNS and CDR2 SASEGT. CDR3 residues: CASSETQGEVADTQYF. The CDR3 DNA reads as TGTGCCAGCAGCGAAACCCAGGGTGAGGTCGCAGATACGCAGTATTTT.

The chain couples TRBV29-1 to TRBJ1-1; D gene uncertain. CDR1 SQVTM and CDR2 ANQGSEA come from the germline V gene. The V gene lost 0 bases and the J gene lost 8 bases, with 7 bases spanning the gap. The CDR3 runs to 11 residues. The CDR3 sequence: CSVEDGREAFF. CDR3 nucleotide sequence: TGCAGCGTTGAAGATGGGAGAGAAGCTTTCTTT.

This clone has just one count. The CDR3 is CASSLHRGETQYF. CDR3 coding DNA: TGCGCCAGCAGCTTGCACAGGGGAGAGACCCAGTACTTC. The chain recombines TRBV5-1 with TRBJ2-5, with 7 bases lining up with TRBD1. V lost 1 base, J lost 4 bases, and 1 base stayed unmatched. The CDR3 runs 13 residues. Germline values: CDR1 SGHRS, CDR2 YFSETQ.

The V call is TRBV5-8, the J call TRBJ1-1; D is ambiguous. Germline loops: CDR1 SGHTS, CDR2 YDEGEE. Trimming shortened V by 2 bases and J by 5 bases, and 10 bases separated the two germline ends. CDR3 length: 13 residues. CDR3 in amino acids: CASSFGLGTEAFF. Here the CDR3 DNA reads TGTGCCAGCAGCTTCGGTCTAGGGACTGAAGCTTTCTTT.

This clone occurred once. The chain recombines TRBV5-1 with TRBJ2-2, with no clear D. The germline CDR1 and CDR2 sequences are SGHRS and YFSETQ. This CDR3 spans 15 amino acids. Trimming pared 4 bases from V and 0 bases from J, leaving 10 bases between. As DNA, the CDR3 is TGCGCCAGCAGCCCGAGGCAAACGAACACCGGGGAGCTGTTTTTT. Translated: CASSPRQTNTGELFF. The full variable domain, rest sourced from reference TRBV5-1 and TRBJ2-2, is KAGVTQTPRYLIKTRGQQVTLSCSPISGHRSVSWYQQTPGQGLQFLFEYFSETQRNKGNFPGRFSGRQFSNSRSEMNVSTLELGDSALYLCASSPRQTNTGELFFGEGSRLTVL.

This chain joins TRBV27 and TRBJ2-1, with TRBD2 matching over 8 bases. CDR1 is MNHEY and CDR2 is SMNVEV in the germline V gene (reference sequence). This CDR3 has 17 residues. Trimming took 1 base from V and 4 from J; bases not matched to a gene: 9. As DNA, the CDR3 is TGTGCCAGCAGTTTATACCCACAGCGGGGGCAATACAATGAGCAGTTCTTC. This codes for CASSLYPQRGQYNEQFF.

The J gene is TRBJ2-7, the V gene TRBV27; 8 bases are a match to TRBD2. J lost 0 bases, V lost 5 bases, and 12 bases had no gene match. The CDR3 covers 17 residues. Germline loops: CDR1 MNHEY, CDR2 SMNVEV (reference sequence). Here the CDR3 DNA reads TGTGCCAGCAGTCCCCGCCTGGGCGGGAGGTACTCCTACGAGCAGTACTTC. As protein: CASSPRLGGRYSYEQYF.

In its sample, this clone was seen once. The chain recombines TRBV30 with TRBJ2-1, with TRBD2 identical over 12 bases. This CDR3 has 15 residues. Germline V gives CDR1 GTSNPN, CDR2 SVGIG (reference sequence). J was trimmed by 6 bases and V by 4 bases; bases with no gene match: 7. In nucleotides, the CDR3 is TGTGCCTGGACGTCTTCTAGCGGGAGGGCCAATGAGCAGTTCTTC. This encodes CAWTSSSGRANEQFF.

The chain combines TRBV11-2 with TRBJ2-7; tentatively, D is TRBD2 (6 bases). This CDR3 has 14 amino acids. Between the trimmed V and J ends, which lost 0 bases and 7 bases, there was a span of 13 bases. From germline, CDR1 is SGHAT and CDR2 FQNNGV. The CDR3 DNA sequence: TGTGCCAGCAGCTTAGATGGGGGGACGAGAGAGCAGTACTTC. It specifies CASSLDGGTREQYF.

In this sample, this clone turned up a few times. This sequence joins TRBV28 and TRBJ1-1; TRBD1 is a possible D gene (5 bases). The V and J ends lost 10 bases and 1 base respectively, with 13 bases between them. Per germline, CDR1 MDHEN and CDR2 SYDVKM. The CDR3 covers 13 residues. CDR3: CATARVANTEAFF. The CDR3 region has the DNA TGTGCCACCGCCAGGGTGGCGAACACTGAAGCTTTCTTT.

The rearrangement links TRBV7-9 to TRBJ1-3; 7 bases align to TRBD1. The ends lost 3 bases at V and 0 bases at J; junction bases unmatched: 11. Germline CDR1 SEHNR, CDR2 FQNEAQ (reference sequence). This CDR3 is 18 amino acids long. CDR3 nucleotides: TGTGCCAGCAGCTTGCGAGACAGGGAAAATTTCTCTGGAAACACCATATATTTT. Translating it yields CASSLRDRENFSGNTIYF.

The gene calls are TRBV6-1 and TRBJ2-1; D is perhaps TRBD1 or TRBD2 (5 bases each). CDR3 size: 13 residues. V lost 9 bases, J lost 8 bases, and 17 bases lay in between. CDR1 is MNHNS, CDR2 SASEGT, per germline. CDR3 protein: CASQKLGEYEQFF. Written as DNA, the CDR3 is TGTGCCAGTCAAAAATTGGGGGAATATGAGCAGTTCTTC.

The gene calls are TRBV28 and TRBJ2-1; D gene unclear. Germline V gene sequence: CDR1 MDHEN, CDR2 SYDVKM. There are 15 residues in the CDR3. Trimming pared 3 bases from V and 6 bases from J, leaving 15 bases between. The CDR3 loop reads CASSFLRFRRNEQFF. The CDR3 bases are TGTGCCAGCAGTTTTTTACGGTTCAGACGCAATGAGCAGTTCTTC.

This clone has just one count. The genes are TRBV4-3 and TRBJ2-7, with a tentative D call TRBD1 (6 bases). The V gene lost 1 base and the J gene lost 3 bases, with 10 bases spanning the gap. CDR3 length equals 14 residues. CDR1 is LGHNA, CDR2 YSLEER, per germline. CDR3 nucleotides: TGCGCCAGCAGCCAAGGTCTCAGGGGCTACGAGCAGTACTTC. Residues: CASSQGLRGYEQYF.

V usage is TRBV7-9 and J usage is TRBJ2-1, with D possibly matching TRBD2 (5 bases). The CDR3 loop spans 15 amino acids. Trimming removed 0 bases from V and 10 bases from J, with 16 bases in between. Germline CDR1 and CDR2: SEHNR and FQNEAQ (reference sequence). The CDR3 sequence: CASSLALGPPGEQFF. In nucleotides, the CDR3 is TGTGCCAGCAGCTTAGCGCTCGGTCCACCGGGAGAGCAGTTCTTC.

The chain joins TRBV18 to TRBJ2-2; weak D call: TRBD2 (6 bases). Trimming pared 4 bases from V and 1 base from J, leaving 7 bases between. Germline CDR1 and CDR2: KGHSH and LQKENI. CDR3 size: 14 residues. CDR3 sequence: CASSLAVNTGELFF. The CDR3 nucleotides read TGTGCCAGCTCACTAGCGGTGAACACCGGGGAGCTGTTTTTT.

This clone was detected once. The chain recombines TRBV14 with TRBJ2-7, with D perhaps TRBD2 (5 bases). This CDR3 is 14 amino acids long. The germline V and J ends were trimmed by 3 bases and 3 bases, with 12 bases remaining between them. The V gene's germline CDR1 is SGHDN and CDR2 FVKESK. The CDR3 loop reads CASSHLGIGYEQYF. The DNA for the CDR3 is TGTGCCAGCAGCCATCTCGGGATTGGCTACGAGCAGTACTTC.

The rearrangement joins TRBV6-5 to TRBJ1-2; maybe TRBD1 (6 bases). V lost 6 bases and J lost 4, with 15 bases in between. CDR1 MNHEY and CDR2 SVGAGI come from the germline V gene. This CDR3 comprises 14 residues. The CDR3 sequence is CASRPRQATYGYTF. CDR3 nucleotide sequence: TGTGCCAGCAGACCCCGACAGGCCACCTATGGCTACACCTTC.

The chain is built from TRBV29-1 and TRBJ2-2, with a tentative D call TRBD1 (6 bases). CDR1 is SQVTM and CDR2 is ANQGSEA in the germline V gene. This CDR3 contains 14 residues. Trimming left V 6 bases short and J 0 bases short, with 11 bases between. CDR3 nucleotide sequence: TGCAGCGTGCTGACAGGATCGAACACCGGGGAGCTGTTTTTT. It yields the protein CSVLTGSNTGELFF.

The J gene is TRBJ2-7, the V gene TRBV28, with D maybe TRBD1 (6 bases). The germline V gene has CDR1 MDHEN and CDR2 SYDVKM. The CDR3 consists of 14 residues. V lost 5 bases and J lost 3, with 14 bases in between. CDR3 amino acids: CASSPDRNLYEQYF. The CDR3 DNA reads as TGTGCCAGCAGTCCGGACAGAAACCTCTACGAGCAGTACTTC. Combining the CDR3 with reference TRBV28 and TRBJ2-7 gives the whole variable domain DVKVTQSSRYLVKRTGEKVFLECVQDMDHENMFWYRQDPGLGLRLIYFSYDVKMKEKGDIPEGYSVSREKKERFSLILESASTNQTSMYLCASSPDRNLYEQYFGPGTRLTVT.

V usage is TRBV28 and J usage is TRBJ2-5, with unresolved D. Germline V gene lookup returns CDR1 MDHEN and CDR2 SYDVKM. The V and J ends lost 6 bases and 1 base respectively, with 9 bases between them. The CDR3 is 13 residues long. The CDR3 sequence is CASRQQTQETQYF. CDR3 sequence (DNA): TGTGCCAGCAGGCAGCAAACCCAAGAGACCCAGTACTTC.

For this clone: Other DNA sequences from this sample encode an identical CDR3 as well. The genes are TRBV27 and TRBJ2-1, with 8 bases matching TRBD1. CDR3 length: 14 amino acids. The trim removed 3 bases at V and 5 bases at J, leaving 3 bases unmatched. Germline V gene lookup returns CDR1 MNHEY and CDR2 SMNVEV (reference sequence). CDR3 coding DNA: TGTGCCAGCAGTTTGAGACAGGGGAACAATGAGCAGTTCTTC. Translation: CASSLRQGNNEQFF.

This clone was recorded once. The CDR3 DNA reads as TGCGCCAGCAGCCAAGACACCCATAGACAGACCAGCAATCAGCCCCAGCATTTT. The encoded protein is CASSQDTHRQTSNQPQHF. The chain employs TRBV4-3 and TRBJ1-5, with D possibly being TRBD1 (5 bases). Trimming left V 0 bases short and J 1 base short, with 16 bases between. The CDR3 contains 18 residues. Looked up from germline, CDR1 is LGHNA and CDR2 is YSLEER.

The V call is TRBV28, the J call TRBJ2-7, with 9 positions matching TRBD1. The V gene end was trimmed by 6 bases and the J gene end by 2 bases; junction bases not matched to a gene: 8. The CDR3 length is 15 residues. The germline CDR1 and CDR2 sequences are MDHEN and SYDVKM. CDR3 coding DNA: TGTGCCAGCAGGGGCCGGGACAGGGCCCCCTACGAGCAGTACTTC. Protein product: CASRGRDRAPYEQYF.

The chain has TRBV30 and TRBJ2-1; TRBD1 is a possible D gene (5 bases). V was shortened by 1 base and J by 5 bases, with 6 bases between the two germline ends. Germline CDR1 is GTSNPN and CDR2 is SVGIG (reference sequence). There are 12 residues in the CDR3. The CDR3, as DNA: TGTGCCTGGAGTGAGGGGCACAATGAGCAGTTCTTC. Translated, it gives CAWSEGHNEQFF.